This T cell receptor (beta chain) derives from a study of T-cell reconstitution after alpha-beta-depleted transplantation in children (dated by TCRdb to about 2016). For the wider study: Using TCR repertoire profiling, the study followed T-cell immune reconstitution in a quantitative way in children after TCRalphabeta/CD19-depleted allogeneic hematopoietic cell transplantation.

The receptor library was made with PCR. Reads for this sample came from an Illumina HiSeq 2500. Molecular barcoding was employed in the preparation of TCR libraries, with unique molecular identifiers being used to normalize TCRbeta repertoire quantification. TCRdb cleaned the public reads at Q25 with fastp, built clones with MiXCR and kept in-frame beta chains. Rows merge per CDR3 protein into single entries with the most common DNA and genes. Present in this sample are about 360,000 distinct CDR3 sequences, roughly 15% of which were seen just once. Around 4.5% of the sample goes to the ten largest clones. Of note for this clonotype: Its cognate antigen has yet to be identified. No base qualities exist here, and no much larger clone lies one base off it.

The CDR3, cysteine through phenylalanine, is 16 amino acids long. The retained sequence is limited to the CDR3, 48 bases, with the frame set at the first base. Trimming removed 4 bases from V and 0 bases from J, leaving 13 bases between the germline ends. The germline V gene sets CDR1 to SGHRS and CDR2 to YFSETQ. The chain is made from TRBV5-1 and TRBJ2-2, with TRBD2 as a weak D call on 5 bases. This sequence originates from a human donor who donated a stem cell graft to a child with Fanconi anemia. The starting material was PBMCs, obtained from the stem cell graft. In nucleotide form, the sequence is TGCGCCAGCAGCCAGGACTCGGGTACGAACACCGGGGAGCTGTTTTTT. Its translation reads: CASSQDSGTNTGELFF.